The subject of this entry is one T cell receptor beta chain. The data belong to a study of shared clonotypes between healthy human individuals. CDR3 size: 16 residues. CDR1 is SEHNR and CDR2 is FQNEAQ in the germline V gene (reference sequence). V lost 2 bases to trimming and J lost 5 bases; unmatched junction nucleotides: 10. Measured with immunoSEQ multiplex PCR; TCRdb has only the in-frame clones, and not every one. The sample contains 550,000 to 850,000 clones, less than 85% of which appear only once. Sample: memory CD4+ T cells sorted from blood. Stated subset: CD45RA-negative fraction. The receptor comes from a woman younger than 45 in good health. The V gene is TRBV7-9, the J gene TRBJ2-7; 9 bases fit TRBD1. This chain's CDR3 is CASSLPGWTGDHEQYF. The CDR3 DNA is TGTGCCAGCAGCTTACCTGGCTGGACAGGGGACCACGAGCAGTACTTC.